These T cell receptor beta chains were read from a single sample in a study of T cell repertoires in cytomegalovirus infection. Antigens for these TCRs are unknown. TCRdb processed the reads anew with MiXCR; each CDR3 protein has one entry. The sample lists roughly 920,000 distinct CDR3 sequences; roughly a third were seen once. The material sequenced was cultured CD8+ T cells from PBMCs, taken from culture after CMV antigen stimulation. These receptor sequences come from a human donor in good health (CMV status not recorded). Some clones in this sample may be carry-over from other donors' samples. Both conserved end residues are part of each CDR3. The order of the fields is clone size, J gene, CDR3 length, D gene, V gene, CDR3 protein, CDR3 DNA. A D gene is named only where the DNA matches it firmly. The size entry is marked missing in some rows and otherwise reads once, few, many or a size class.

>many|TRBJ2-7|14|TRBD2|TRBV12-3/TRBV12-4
CASSLVSGGYEQYF
TGTGCCAGCAGTTTAGTTAGCGGGGGCTACGAGCAGTACTTC
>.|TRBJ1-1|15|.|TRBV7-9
CASSSPWGKNTEAFF
TGTGCCAGCAGCTCCCCGTGGGGGAAAAACACTGAAGCTTTCTTT
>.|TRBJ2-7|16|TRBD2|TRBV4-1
CASSQDRSGGSYEQYF
TGCGCCAGCAGCCAAGATCGTAGCGGGGGGTCCTACGAGCAGTACTTC
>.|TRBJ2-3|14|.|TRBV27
CASNEGGATDTQYF
TGTGCCAGCAACGAGGGGGGTGCTACAGATACGCAGTATTTT
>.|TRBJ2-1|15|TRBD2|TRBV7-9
CASSPQAGHYNEQFF
TGTGCCAGCAGCCCGCAAGCGGGGCATTACAATGAGCAGTTCTTC
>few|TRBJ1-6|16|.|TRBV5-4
CASSFWPDTNNSPLHF
TGTGCCAGCAGCTTCTGGCCGGACACTAATAATTCACCCCTCCACTTT
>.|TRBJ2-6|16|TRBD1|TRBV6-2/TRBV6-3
CASSAGTGSGANVLTF
TGTGCCAGCAGTGCAGGGACAGGGTCCGGGGCCAACGTCCTGACTTTC
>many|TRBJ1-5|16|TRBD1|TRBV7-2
CASSLVDRGGNQPQHF
TGTGCCAGCAGCTTAGTGGACAGGGGTGGCAATCAGCCCCAGCATTTT
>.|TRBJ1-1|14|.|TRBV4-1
CASSQVARNTEAFF
TGCGCCAGCAGCCAAGTAGCGAGGAACACTGAAGCTTTCTTT
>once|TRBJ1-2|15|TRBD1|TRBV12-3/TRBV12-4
CASSSTGTGTSGYTF
TGTGCCAGCAGTTCGACCGGGACAGGGACGTCGGGCTACACCTTC
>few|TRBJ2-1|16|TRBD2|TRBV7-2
CASSLDSGASYNEQFF
TGTGCCAGCAGCTTAGATAGCGGGGCCTCCTACAATGAGCAGTTCTTC
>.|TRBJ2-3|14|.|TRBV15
CATSRLTTTDTQYF
TGTGCCACCAGCAGACTGACAACCACAGATACGCAGTATTTT
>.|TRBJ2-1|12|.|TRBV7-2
CASSLFLNEQFF
TGTGCCAGCAGCCTCTTTCTCAATGAGCAGTTCTTC
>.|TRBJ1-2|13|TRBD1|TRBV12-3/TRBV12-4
CASNPGGDYGYTF
TGTGCCAGCAATCCAGGGGGCGACTATGGCTACACCTTC
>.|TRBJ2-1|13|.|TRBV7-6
CASSFAVPDEQFF
TGTGCCAGCAGCTTTGCGGTTCCCGATGAGCAGTTCTTC